Listed here are 24 T cell receptor beta chains from one sample, sequenced in a study of CD8 T cells in Susac syndrome. Random hexamers were used to reverse transcribe roughly 0.45 to 1 ug of RNA. Using its own MiXCR run on the immunoSEQ multiplex PCR reads, TCRdb lists one record per CDR3 protein. The sample consists of about 200,000 distinct CDR3 sequences, 95% of them appearing once. The sequencing sample was made of CD4+ T cells from PBMCs. The receptor source for this set is a human donor with multiple sclerosis.

The V call is TRBV3-1, the J call TRBJ2-5; weak D call: TRBD2 (6 bases). In germline, CDR1 is LGHDT, CDR2 YNNKEL (reference sequence). Between the trimmed V and J ends, which lost 4 bases and 9 bases, there was a span of 9 bases. There are 11 residues in the CDR3. CDR3 DNA sequence: TGTGCCAGCAGCCCCGGGGGAGCCCAGTACTTC. Its protein is CASSPGGAQYF.

The chain employs TRBV20-1 and TRBJ2-5, with a possible D match to TRBD2 (5 bases). V was clipped by 3 bases and J by 13 bases, with 15 bases between them. The CDR3 consists of 11 residues. The germline V gene has CDR1 DFQATT and CDR2 SNEGSKA (reference sequence). Here the CDR3 DNA reads TGCAGTGCTAGTCAAAACCAGCGGCTGTACTTC. It codes for CSASQNQRLYF.

The gene calls are TRBV7-2 and TRBJ1-5, with a tentative D call TRBD1 (5 bases). V lost 5 bases and J 7 bases, leaving 15 bases between the germline ends. This CDR3 comprises 14 residues. CDR1 is SGHTA, CDR2 FQGNSA, per germline. The CDR3 reads CASSPGGAGQPQHF. In nucleotides, the CDR3 is TGTGCCAGCAGCCCAGGTGGGGCCGGGCAGCCCCAGCATTTT.

In its sample, this clonotype was seen a few times. One junction end disagrees with the germline gene, perhaps due to a read error. J is TRBJ1-6 and V is TRBV5-1; 10 bases are a match to TRBD1. Per the germline V gene, CDR1 is SGHRS and CDR2 is YFSETQ. The CDR3 spans 14 residues. DNA for the CDR3: TGTGCCAGTAGTACGGGACAGGGGAATTCACCCCTCCACTTT. Translating gives CASSTGQGNSPLHF.

This chain uses TRBV20-1 with TRBJ1-4, with a weak D call TRBD1 (5 bases). Trimming took off 0 bases at V and 10 bases at J, with 12 bases between the two ends. Germline loops: CDR1 DFQATT, CDR2 SNEGSKA (reference sequence). The CDR3 is 13 residues long. CDR3 protein: CSARDPGPGKLFF. The CDR3 DNA follows: TGCAGTGCTAGAGATCCGGGGCCGGGAAAACTGTTTTTT.

The chain links TRBV15 to TRBJ1-1, with 8 bases matching TRBD1. Germline V gene data show CDR1 as LNHNV and CDR2 as YYDKDF (reference sequence). The CDR3 spans 15 residues. V lost 2 bases to trimming and J lost 2 bases; unmatched junction nucleotides: 4. The CDR3 loop reads CATSRRGQGNTEAFF. CDR3 DNA: TGTGCCACCAGCAGAAGAGGACAGGGTAACACTGAAGCTTTCTTT.

The rearrangement links TRBV4-2 to TRBJ1-1; TRBD1 matches 7 bases. The CDR3 is made up of 14 amino acids. Germline V CDR1 and CDR2: LGHNA, YNFKEQ. The trim removed 2 bases at V and 6 bases at J, leaving 6 bases unmatched. The CDR3 DNA follows: TGTGCCAGCAGCCAACGACAGGGACGATCTGAAGCTTTCTTT. Its translation is CASSQRQGRSEAFF.

The chain carries TRBV30 and TRBJ2-7; TRBD1 is a possible D gene (6 bases). Germline V gene data show CDR1 as GTSNPN and CDR2 as SVGIG (reference sequence). V gave up 2 bases and J gave up 6 bases, with 14 bases separating them. There are 13 residues in the CDR3. In DNA, the CDR3 is TGTGCCTGGAGTCCACGGACAGAGGGCGAGCAGTACTTC. The encoded protein is CAWSPRTEGEQYF.

The V gene is TRBV5-1, the J gene TRBJ2-5, with 8 nucleotides matching TRBD1. With 1 base clipped from V and 4 bases from J, the junction kept 6 bases outside the gene matches. The V gene's germline CDR1 is SGHRS and CDR2 YFSETQ. The CDR3 has 15 amino acids. Written as DNA, the CDR3 is TGCGCCAGCAGCTTGCAAGGACAGGGTTCAGAGACCCAGTACTTC. Amino acid sequence: CASSLQGQGSETQYF.

This rearrangement joins TRBV12-3 or TRBV12-4 to TRBJ2-5, with D possibly being TRBD2 (5 bases). V lost 5 bases and J lost 3, with 13 bases in between. The CDR3 covers 14 residues. The DNA for the CDR3 is TGTGCCAGCAGTCACCCGGGAACCAAAGAGACCCAGTACTTC. Amino acid sequence: CASSHPGTKETQYF.

V and J are TRBV4-2 and TRBJ1-5; unclear D gene. The CDR3 has 16 residues. Trimming removed 0 bases at V and 6 bases at J, with 15 bases between. The germline V gene encodes CDR1 LGHNA and CDR2 YNFKEQ. Here the CDR3 DNA reads TGTGCCAGCAGCCAAGATCACGCAGGCGAGGCTCAGCCCCAGCATTTT. Translated, it gives CASSQDHAGEAQPQHF.

The chain couples TRBV27 to TRBJ2-1; 8 bases agree with TRBD1. The CDR3 has 13 amino acids. Looked up from germline, CDR1 is MNHEY and CDR2 is SMNVEV (reference sequence). V lost 10 bases and J lost 6; bases outside the gene matches: 8. The CDR3 loop is CATLRTGFNEQFF. The DNA of the CDR3 is TGTGCCACCCTTAGGACAGGGTTCAATGAGCAGTTCTTC.

V usage is TRBV5-4 and J usage is TRBJ2-3, with TRBD1 identical over 7 bases. Trimming took 0 bases from V and 3 from J; bases not matched to a gene: 4. Germline V gene lookup returns CDR1 SGHNT and CDR2 YYREEE (reference sequence). The CDR3 extends over 15 amino acids. In nucleotides, the CDR3 is TGTGCCAGCAGCTTGGACCTCAGGGGGACAGATACGCAGTATTTT. Encoded protein: CASSLDLRGTDTQYF.

This CDR3 is CASSLDRGRTDTQYF. CDR3 DNA sequence: TGCGCCAGCAGCCTGGACAGGGGGCGCACAGATACGCAGTATTTT. The chain is built from TRBV5-1 and TRBJ2-3; 11 bases match TRBD1. This CDR3 has 15 amino acids. With V trimmed by 4 bases and J by 1 base, 2 bases remained unmatched. Per germline, CDR1 SGHRS and CDR2 YFSETQ.

This clonotype was seen a single time. The CDR3 protein is CSAVNGENTEAFF. The CDR3 nucleotides are TGCAGTGCTGTCAATGGGGAGAACACTGAAGCTTTCTTT. This chain joins TRBV20-1 and TRBJ1-1; D gene uncertain. Germline V gives CDR1 DFQATT, CDR2 SNEGSKA (reference sequence). This CDR3 has 13 residues. The germline V and J ends were trimmed by 5 bases and 1 base, with 11 bases remaining between them.

The chain joins TRBV29-1 to TRBJ1-2; D unclear. This CDR3 contains 13 residues. Trimming removed 2 bases at V and 4 bases at J, with 11 bases between. Germline V CDR1 and CDR2: SQVTM, ANQGSEA. CDR3 sequence reads: CSVETPELYGYTF. The CDR3 DNA is TGCAGCGTTGAAACCCCAGAACTCTATGGCTACACCTTC.

The rearrangement links TRBV29-1 to TRBJ2-6; no firm D call. Trimming stripped 7 bases from V and 0 bases from J, with 7 bases between. CDR1 is SQVTM and CDR2 is ANQGSEA in the germline V gene. The CDR3 contains 13 residues. The CDR3 region is CSATISGANVLTF. CDR3 nucleotide sequence: TGCAGCGCCACAATCTCTGGGGCCAACGTCCTGACTTTC.

V gene TRBV25-1 combines with J gene TRBJ2-7, with 8 nucleotides matching TRBD1. The J segment lost 9 bases and the V segment lost 4 bases, leaving 5 bases of the junction unmatched. This CDR3 region has 12 residues. Germline V gene data show CDR1 as MGHDK and CDR2 as SYGVNS. The CDR3 nucleotides are TGTGCCAGCAGTGGACAGGGGCGGGCGCAGTACTTC. It is translated as CASSGQGRAQYF.

The V call is TRBV6-6, the J call TRBJ2-7; D is possibly TRBD1 or TRBD2 (5 bases each). This CDR3 region has 14 residues. V was shortened by 4 bases and J by 6 bases, with 16 bases between the two germline ends. Germline loops: CDR1 MNHNY, CDR2 SVGAGI (reference sequence). CDR3 residues: CASSLSGPRSEQYV. As DNA, the CDR3 is TGTGCCAGCAGTTTATCGGGACCCCGAAGCGAGCAGTACGTC.

V usage is TRBV19 and J usage is TRBJ1-5; D is unresolved. Germline CDR1 is LNHDA and CDR2 is SQIVND (reference sequence). CDR3 size: 15 residues. V lost 3 bases, J lost 3 bases, and 12 bases lay in between. CDR3 residues: CASSIPAGSNQPQHF. Written as DNA, the CDR3 is TGTGCCAGTAGTATCCCTGCCGGGTCCAATCAGCCCCAGCATTTT.

The V gene is TRBV3-1, the J gene TRBJ2-1; TRBD2 aligns across 7 bases. The CDR3 consists of 13 residues. The V gene end was trimmed by 3 bases and the J gene end by 8 bases; junction bases not matched to a gene: 4. The germline CDR1 and CDR2 sequences are LGHDT and YNNKEL (reference sequence). The CDR3 region has the DNA TGTGCCAGCAGCCAGCGGGGGATGGATGAGCAGTTCTTC. Translated: CASSQRGMDEQFF.

This chain connects TRBV3-1 to TRBJ2-4, with unresolved D. The CDR3 is made up of 14 amino acids. Germline values: CDR1 LGHDT, CDR2 YNNKEL (reference sequence). Trimming took off 5 bases at V and 0 bases at J, with 8 bases between the two ends. The CDR3 protein is CASSSSVAKNIQYF. The CDR3 DNA is TGTGCCAGCAGCTCGTCTGTAGCCAAAAACATTCAGTACTTC.

The gene calls are TRBV29-1 and TRBJ1-1; no clear D gene. The CDR3 covers 17 residues. Trimming took off 3 bases at V and 0 bases at J, with 20 bases between the two ends. CDR1 and CDR2 (germline): SQVTM, ANQGSEA. The CDR3 nucleotides read TGCAGCGTTGATCCTGGGAAGTGGAGTACCTTGAACACTGAAGCTTTCTTT. Its translation: CSVDPGKWSTLNTEAFF. Supplemented by reference TRBV29-1 and TRBJ1-1, the full variable domain reads SAVISQKPSRDICQRGTSLTIQCQVDSQVTMMFWYRQQPGQSLTLIATANQGSEATYESGFVIDKFPISRPNLTFSTLTVSNMSPEDSSIYLCSVDPGKWSTLNTEAFFGQGTRLTVV.

The chain combines TRBV11-2 with TRBJ2-1, with a tentative D call TRBD2 (5 bases). The germline V and J ends were trimmed by 1 base and 10 bases, with 14 bases remaining between them. The germline V gene has CDR1 SGHAT and CDR2 FQNNGV. The CDR3 is 14 residues long. The CDR3 region is CASSLGLASGEQFF. The CDR3 DNA is TGTGCCAGCAGCTTAGGTTTAGCGTCGGGAGAGCAGTTCTTC.